One sample yielded the 10 T cell receptor beta chains listed below, sequenced in a study of blood T cell repertoires in COVID-19. The table came from immunoSEQ multiplex PCR; TCRdb's copy has only in-frame clones and leaves some out. The data contain 250,000 or so clones, about 91% of them singletons. Sequencing was performed on peripheral blood. The receptors shown here come from a woman aged 40 to 50 who had recovered from COVID-19.

The genes are TRBV5-6 and TRBJ2-4; 11 nucleotides agree with TRBD1. This CDR3 spans 18 amino acids. V trimming: 4 bases; J trimming: 0 bases; junction bases outside the gene matches: 9. Germline CDR1 and CDR2: SGHDT and YYEEEE. The CDR3 DNA is TGTGCCAGCAGCATCCGGGACAGGGGGAGACTAGCCAAAAACATTCAGTACTTC. It specifies CASSIRDRGRLAKNIQYF.

The gene calls are TRBV3-1 (or the pseudogene TRBV3-2) and TRBJ2-3, with 11 bases aligning to TRBD2. Per germline, CDR1 LGHDT and CDR2 YNNKEL (reference sequence). The CDR3 spans 16 residues. J was trimmed by 1 base and V by 4 bases; bases with no gene match: 4. The CDR3 DNA reads TGTGCCAGCAGCCGGCAACTAGCGGGGGGCACAGATACGCAGTATTTT. Translating it yields CASSRQLAGGTDTQYF.

The chain employs TRBV6-2 or TRBV6-3 and TRBJ1-3; D is unresolved. The CDR3 runs 15 residues. CDR1 MNHEY and CDR2 SVGEGT come from the germline V gene. The V end was cut by 1 base, the J end by 0 bases, with 7 bases between. The CDR3 nucleotides are TGTGCCAGCAGTTACTGGTCAGGCTCTGGAAACACCATATATTTT. This translates into CASSYWSGSGNTIYF.

This clone was detected only a few times. The chain couples TRBV20-1 to TRBJ1-6, with TRBD1 matching over 8 bases. The CDR3 runs to 15 residues. V lost 3 bases to trimming and J lost 7 bases; unmatched junction nucleotides: 8. Germline assignment: CDR1 DFQATT and CDR2 SNEGSKA (reference sequence). The CDR3 sequence: CSASFGTGLNSPLHF. Here the CDR3 DNA reads TGCAGTGCTAGTTTCGGGACAGGACTCAATTCACCCCTCCACTTT.

The chain joins TRBV7-9 to TRBJ1-3; possible D gene TRBD1, 5 bases. Per germline, CDR1 SEHNR and CDR2 FQNEAQ (reference sequence). The CDR3 has 15 amino acids. Trimming took 2 bases from V and 4 from J, leaving 12 bases between them. CDR3 bases: TGTGCCAGCAGCTTATCAGGGAATGTCGGAAACACCATATATTTT. This sequence encodes CASSLSGNVGNTIYF.

CDR3 residues: CSASRAGGPLYNEQFF. CDR3 sequence (DNA): TGCAGTGCTAGTCGGGCGGGAGGGCCTCTCTACAATGAGCAGTTCTTC. This rearrangement joins TRBV20-1 to TRBJ2-1, with 9 bases aligning to TRBD2. V lost 3 bases and J lost 3; bases outside the gene matches: 9. This CDR3 has 16 residues. Germline-derived CDR1 and CDR2 are DFQATT and SNEGSKA (reference sequence).

The chain is built from TRBV19 and TRBJ2-3, with 7 bases lining up with TRBD2. The CDR3 is 14 amino acids. Germline V gene sequence: CDR1 LNHDA, CDR2 SQIVND (reference sequence). Trimming took 5 bases from V and 6 from J; bases not matched to a gene: 8. The CDR3 sequence is CASSLAAGRDTQYF. In DNA form, the CDR3 reads TGTGCCAGTAGTCTAGCGGCCGGCAGGGATACGCAGTATTTT.

The rearrangement joins TRBV6-5 to TRBJ1-3; D possibly corresponds to TRBD1 (6 bases). Between the trimmed V and J ends, which lost 5 bases and 5 bases, there was a span of 10 bases. Germline assignment: CDR1 MNHEY and CDR2 SVGAGI. The CDR3 has 13 residues. CDR3 sequence (DNA): TGTGCCAGCAGTAGGGGGGGCCGAAACACCATATATTTT. Protein product: CASSRGGRNTIYF.

This rearrangement joins TRBV5-1 to TRBJ2-1; 8 nucleotides align to TRBD1. The length of the CDR3 is 16 residues. Germline lookup yields CDR1 SGHRS and CDR2 YFSETQ. V trimming: 4 bases; J trimming: 2 bases; junction bases outside the gene matches: 8. Here the CDR3 reads CASSPSDRGTYNEQFF. As DNA, the CDR3 is TGCGCCAGCAGCCCGAGCGACAGGGGTACCTACAATGAGCAGTTCTTC. Filled out from reference TRBV5-1 and TRBJ2-1, the complete variable domain reads KAGVTQTPRYLIKTRGQQVTLSCSPISGHRSVSWYQQTPGQGLQFLFEYFSETQRNKGNFPGRFSGRQFSNSRSEMNVSTLELGDSALYLCASSPSDRGTYNEQFFGPGTRLTVL.

This chain's CDR3 is CASSLSAASTEAFF. CDR3 in DNA: TGTGCCAGCAGCTTATCGGCGGCGAGCACTGAAGCTTTCTTT. This rearrangement joins TRBV5-4 to TRBJ1-1; D gene unclear. The CDR3 contains 14 residues. CDR1 and CDR2 (germline): SGHNT, YYREEE (reference sequence). Between the trimmed V and J ends, which lost 2 bases and 4 bases, there was a span of 12 bases.